This note documents a single TCR beta chain sequence. The sample belongs to a study of radiotherapy plus CTLA-4 blockade in lung cancer. The CDR3 is 14 amino acids. CDR1 and CDR2 (germline): MNHNY, SVGAGI (reference sequence). V gave up 1 base and J gave up 1 base, with 7 bases separating them. Assay: immunoSEQ multiplex PCR; the TCRdb copy retains only in-frame clones and omits some. The profile shows around 80,000 clones, roughly 80% of them singletons. The sequence was obtained from a human donor with non-small cell lung cancer whose response to radiotherapy plus ipilimumab could not be evaluated. Source: peripheral blood, taken from a patient treated with radiotherapy plus ipilimumab. V and J are TRBV6-6 and TRBJ2-5, with D maybe TRBD1 (5 bases). The CDR3, as DNA: TGTGCCAGCAGTTACTACCAGGGCCAAGAGACCCAGTACTTC. Translation: CASSYYQGQETQYF.